This T cell receptor (beta chain) was profiled in a study of type 1 regulatory T cells. The wider study: This in vitro CD4 product, T-allo10, is enriched for Tr1 cells and alloantigen-specific.

General observations from the study: Compared with non-type 1 regulatory T cells, type 1 regulatory T cells showed a more restricted TCR repertoire.

V was pared by 3 bases and J by 4 bases, with 9 bases between. Germline V gives CDR1 LGHDT, CDR2 YNNKEL (reference sequence). CDR3 length equals 13 residues. Comment on this clonotype: Antigen specificity is unknown.

TCRdb fed the reads into MiXCR, producing one record per CDR3 protein. The table has approximately 77,000 distinct CDR3 sequences, about a fifth seen once. This sequence originates from a human donor in good health. Sequencing input: cultured type 1 regulatory T (Tr1) cells, either the whole culture or a sorted fraction (not recorded which). The chain combines TRBV3-1 with TRBJ2-5; possible D gene TRBD1, 5 bases. The CDR3 bases are TGTGCCAGCAGCCATGGGGCCGGAGAGACCCAGTACTTC. Protein: CASSHGAGETQYF.